The rows below give T cell receptor beta chains drawn from one sample of a study of PD-L1 blockade in urothelial cancer. Here immunoSEQ multiplex PCR was the method, and the copy in TCRdb shows in-frame clones only, minus some. The sample lists some 89,000 clones, around 85% seen once, with 13% to 15% in the top ten. The sequencing used PBMCs, collected around atezolizumab (anti-PD-L1) treatment. Source of these receptors: a man aged 55 to 69 with urothelial cancer. CDR3s include the opening cysteine and the closing phenylalanine or tryptophan. The D gene is left open where the match is weak. Clone sizes are given selectively: once, few, many, or a class where the clone is expanded.

J gene	D gene	clone size	V gene	CDR3 protein	CDR3 DNA
TRBJ1-5	TRBD1	-	TRBV6-1	CASSAQGAYNQPQHF	TGTGCCAGCAGTGCCCAGGGGGCATACAATCAGCCCCAGCATTTT
TRBJ2-1	TRBD1	few	TRBV5-6	CASTPGTARNEQFF	TGTGCCAGCACTCCCGGGACAGCTCGGAATGAGCAGTTCTTC
TRBJ2-6	-	-	TRBV7-9	CASSLALGAGANVLTF	TGTGCCAGCAGCTTAGCGCTCGGGGCTGGGGCCAACGTCCTGACTTTC
TRBJ1-5	TRBD1	-	TRBV5-1	CASTGGLAPQHF	TGCGCCAGCACAGGGGGCTTGGCGCCCCAGCATTTT
TRBJ2-7	-	-	TRBV18	CASSPGWDSSREQYF	TGTGCCAGCTCACCGGGTTGGGACTCCTCCCGGGAGCAGTACTTC
TRBJ1-1	-	-	TRBV7-9	CASSHSGNTEAFF	TGTGCCAGCAGCCACAGTGGGAACACTGAAGCTTTCTTT
TRBJ2-7	-	-	TRBV7-8	CASSHIAEGEQYF	TGTGCCAGCAGCCACATAGCGGAGGGCGAGCAGTACTTC
TRBJ1-3	TRBD1	-	TRBV19	CASSTGTGYVGNTIYF	TGTGCCAGTAGTACCGGGACAGGGTACGTCGGAAACACCATATATTTT
TRBJ2-7	TRBD1	-	TRBV6-5	CASSSGTGLGEQYF	TGTGCCAGCAGTTCCGGGACAGGCCTGGGGGAGCAGTACTTC
TRBJ2-7	-	-	TRBV5-4	CASSLTGSYEQYF	TGTGCCAGCAGCTTGACAGGCTCCTACGAGCAGTACTTC
TRBJ1-5	-	-	TRBV2	CAGSVGGFANQPQHF	TGTGCCGGCAGTGTCGGGGGATTCGCAAATCAGCCCCAGCATTTT
TRBJ1-4	TRBD1	-	TRBV2	CASRGTGGNEKLFF	TGTGCCAGCAGGGGGACAGGGGGTAATGAAAAACTGTTTTTT
TRBJ2-3	TRBD1	-	TRBV19	CASRNDRGTDTQYF	TGTGCCAGTAGAAACGACAGGGGTACAGATACGCAGTATTTT
TRBJ2-6	-	-	TRBV7-9	CASSYRSGANVLTF	TGTGCCAGCAGCTACAGGTCTGGGGCCAACGTCCTGACTTTC
TRBJ1-4	TRBD1	-	TRBV30	CAWSLNRGLGEKLFF	TGTGCCTGGAGCCTAAACAGGGGTTTAGGCGAAAAACTGTTTTTT
TRBJ2-2	TRBD2	-	TRBV4-2	CASSQDALAGYSTGELFF	TGTGCCAGCAGCCAAGATGCACTAGCGGGATACTCGACCGGGGAGCTGTTTTTT
TRBJ1-5	-	few	TRBV15	CATSRDNSRPNQPQHF	TGTGCCACCAGCAGAGATAATAGCAGACCCAATCAGCCCCAGCATTTT
TRBJ1-5	-	-	TRBV19	CASTHWTETNQPQHF	TGTGCCAGTACCCATTGGACAGAAACAAATCAGCCCCAGCATTTT
TRBJ2-1	TRBD2	few	TRBV11-1	CASSFSGRATEQFF	TGTGCCAGCAGCTTTAGCGGGAGGGCCACTGAGCAGTTCTTC
TRBJ2-7	TRBD2	few	TRBV7-9	CASSLVAGGSEQYF	TGTGCCAGCAGCTTAGTAGCGGGAGGGTCTGAGCAGTACTTC
TRBJ2-7	-	few	TRBV5-1	CASSLTSYEQYF	TGCGCCAGCAGCTTGACTAGCTACGAGCAGTACTTC
TRBJ2-1	TRBD2	-	TRBV7-9	CASSKTSGSGDEQFF	TGTGCCAGCAGCAAAACTAGCGGGAGTGGAGATGAGCAGTTCTTC
TRBJ1-1	TRBD1	-	TRBV28	CASSHSRGHPNTEAFF	TGTGCCAGCAGTCATTCCAGGGGGCACCCGAACACTGAAGCTTTCTTT
TRBJ2-2	TRBD2	-	TRBV5-6	CASSLGGSGGYTGELFF	TGTGCCAGCAGCTTGGGGGGTAGCGGGGGATATACCGGGGAGCTGTTTTTT
TRBJ1-3	-	-	TRBV5-4	CASSLEGGARSGNTIYF	TGTGCCAGCAGCTTGGAGGGTGGGGCCCGCTCTGGAAACACCATATATTTT
TRBJ2-5	-	-	TRBV21-1	CASSKRGSETQYF	TGTGCCAGCAGCAAGAGAGGATCAGAGACCCAGTACTTC
TRBJ1-3	-	few	TRBV6-1	CASSEVEGYTIYF	TGTGCCAGCAGTGAAGTCGAGGGCTACACCATATATTTT
TRBJ1-2	-	-	TRBV27	CASSPLPYRVHYGYTF	TGTGCCAGCAGCCCACTTCCCTACAGGGTCCACTATGGCTACACCTTC
TRBJ2-7	TRBD1	-	TRBV5-8	CASSWDRGSPYEQYF	TGTGCCAGCAGCTGGGACAGGGGGAGTCCCTACGAGCAGTACTTC
TRBJ2-1	-	-	TRBV2	CASREGGEQFF	TGTGCCAGCCGGGAAGGCGGTGAGCAGTTCTTC
TRBJ2-5	-	-	TRBV12-1	CASSFQPTGETQYF	TGTGCCAGCAGCTTTCAACCAACGGGGGAGACCCAGTACTTC
TRBJ2-1	-	-	TRBV2	CASLVGSRSYNEQFF	TGTGCCAGCCTGGTGGGCAGTCGCTCCTACAATGAGCAGTTCTTC
TRBJ1-1	-	-	TRBV7-9	CASSLAGDTEAFF	TGTGCCAGCAGCTTAGCAGGGGACACTGAAGCTTTCTTT
TRBJ2-2	-	-	TRBV9	CASSTQRDTGELFF	TGTGCCAGCAGTACCCAACGGGACACCGGGGAGCTGTTTTTT
TRBJ1-1	-	-	TRBV5-1	CASSLGSGGERTFF	TGCGCCAGCAGCTTGGGGTCGGGGGGGGAACGGACTTTCTTT
TRBJ1-1	-	once	TRBV9	CASSVTGTSRDTEAFF	TGTGCCAGCAGCGTAACCGGGACATCACGAGACACTGAAGCTTTCTTT
TRBJ1-3	-	-	TRBV4-1	CASSQVGATGNTIYF	TGCGCCAGCAGCCAAGTGGGGGCCACTGGAAACACCATATATTTT
TRBJ1-2	TRBD1	-	TRBV29-1	CSVKGDRDNNYGYTF	TGCAGCGTAAAGGGGGACAGAGACAATAACTATGGCTACACCTTC
TRBJ1-1	-	-	TRBV7-9	CASSSTGLNTEAFF	TGTGCCAGCAGCTCTACAGGACTGAACACTGAAGCTTTCTTT
TRBJ1-3	-	-	TRBV5-5	CASSTRTGNTIYF	TGTGCCAGCAGCACCAGGACAGGAAACACCATATATTTT
TRBJ2-1	TRBD2	-	TRBV5-1	CASSLESGVKGNEQFF	TGCGCCAGCAGCTTGGAAAGCGGGGTAAAGGGCAATGAGCAGTTCTTC
TRBJ1-2	TRBD1	-	TRBV6-5	CASSSAGTGDGGYTF	TGTGCCAGCAGTTCCGCCGGGACAGGGGATGGGGGCTACACCTTC
TRBJ1-5	-	-	TRBV7-2	CASSLEGGFGQPQHF	TGTGCCAGCAGCTTAGAGGGAGGGTTTGGACAGCCCCAGCATTTT
TRBJ1-2	-	-	TRBV7-9	CASSLRGWDGYTF	TGTGCCAGCAGCTTAAGAGGGTGGGATGGCTACACCTTC
TRBJ2-5	-	-	TRBV6-1	CASRATGHDRNF	TGTGCCAGCAGGGCCACGGGACACGACCGTAACTTC
TRBJ2-5	TRBD2	-	TRBV5-1	CASSAPASGRMSETQYF	TGCGCCAGCAGCGCCCCGGCCAGCGGGAGGATGTCAGAGACCCAGTACTTC
TRBJ2-7	-	-	TRBV4-3	CASYPRDSAYEQYF	TGCGCCAGCTACCCACGAGACAGCGCCTACGAGCAGTACTTC
TRBJ1-3	-	-	TRBV5-1	CASSAGVGGNTIYF	TGCGCCAGCAGCGCAGGGGTGGGAGGAAACACCATATATTTT